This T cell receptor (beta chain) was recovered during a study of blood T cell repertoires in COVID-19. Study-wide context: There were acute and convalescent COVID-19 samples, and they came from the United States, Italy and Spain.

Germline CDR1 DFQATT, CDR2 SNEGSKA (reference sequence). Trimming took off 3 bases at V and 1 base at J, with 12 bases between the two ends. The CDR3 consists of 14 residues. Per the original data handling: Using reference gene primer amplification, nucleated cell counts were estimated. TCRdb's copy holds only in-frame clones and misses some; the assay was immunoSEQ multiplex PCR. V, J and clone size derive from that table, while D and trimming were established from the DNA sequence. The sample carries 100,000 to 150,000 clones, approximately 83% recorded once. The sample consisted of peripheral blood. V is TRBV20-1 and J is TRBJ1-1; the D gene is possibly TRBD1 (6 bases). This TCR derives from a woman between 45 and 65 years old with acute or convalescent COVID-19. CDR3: CSASPQGRNTEAFF. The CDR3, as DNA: TGCAGTGCTAGTCCCCAGGGGAGGAACACTGAAGCTTTCTTT.